This TCR beta chain was recorded in a study of T cells after yellow fever vaccination. This clonotype has ten or more counts. The germline V gene encodes CDR1 SGHRS and CDR2 YFSETQ. V lost 3 bases and J lost 2, with 8 bases in between. There are 13 residues in the CDR3. MiXCR, applied by TCRdb to the 5' RACE reads, yields one record per CDR3 protein. Altogether over 300,000 distinct CDR3 sequences are present, around 6.8% being singletons, with the ten largest covering roughly a sixth. The receptor comes from a man between 18 and 35 years old who received the YFV17D yellow fever vaccine. The chain uses TRBV5-1 and TRBJ1-2; the D gene is possibly TRBD1 (6 bases). Sequences were derived from PBMCs, sampled 45 days after the first yellow fever vaccination. The CDR3 nucleotides read TGCGCCAGCAGCTCACAGGGCAACTATGGCTACACCTTC. This gives the protein CASSSQGNYGYTF.